Described below is a single TCR beta chain sequence and its context. Its target is not known. The entire patient cohort was treatment-naive prior to thyroid surgery. The data were obtained in a study of metastatic and nonmetastatic thyroid tumors. Study overall: A comparison of repertoires was made across blood and tumor or nodule tissue from malignant and benign thyroid patients.

Study processing details: It was from CDR3 differences across clinicopathological groups that a distant-metastasis classifier for papillary thyroid cancer was built. TCRdb reanalyzed the PCR reads via MiXCR. None of the V and J calls come from the authors' own analysis; TCRdb made them. The sample holds about 10,000 clones; about 31% are singletons and the top ten take 16%. Per germline, CDR1 LGHDT and CDR2 YNNKEL (reference sequence). V lost 0 bases to trimming and J lost 4 bases; unmatched junction nucleotides: 11. The CDR3 contains 17 residues. Study results and limitations: In blood and tumor, TCR beta diversity was reportedly significantly higher in malignant thyroid tumors than in benign nodules.

The chain is built from TRBV3-1 and TRBJ1-2; 7 positions agree with TRBD1. This sequence originates from a female donor with papillary thyroid cancer or a benign thyroid nodule (not recorded which). Some clones in this sample may be carry-over from other donors' samples. The sequenced sample consisted of tumor tissue. The CDR3 here is CASSQDLARAGGYGYTF. The CDR3, as DNA: TGTGCCAGCAGCCAAGATCTAGCTAGGGCAGGGGGCTATGGCTACACCTTC. The variable domain in full, with the rest retrieved from reference TRBV3-1 and TRBJ1-2, is DTAVSQTPKYLVTQMGNDKSIKCEQNLGHDTMYWYKQDSKKFLKIMFSYNNKELIINETVPNRFSPKSPDKAHLNLHINSLELGDSAVYFCASSQDLARAGGYGYTFGSGTRLTVV.